The 4 T cell receptor beta chains listed next were all sequenced from one sample in a study of spatial heterogeneity in lung cancer. This sample's time point: blood at routine non-recurrence follow-up after resection. TCRdb processed the 5' RACE reads anew with MiXCR; each CDR3 protein has one entry. Here the sample spans 85,000 to 100,000 distinct CDR3 sequences, 15% to 20% being singletons. The sample here was PBMCs, taken at follow-up. These receptors all come from a male donor with early-stage non-small cell lung cancer.

This chain joins TRBV10-1 and TRBJ2-7; the match to TRBD2 covers 11 bases. There are 12 residues in the CDR3. Germline CDR1 is WNHNN and CDR2 is SYGVQD (reference sequence). Trimming at V came to 8 bases and at J to 7 bases, leaving 4 bases not matched to a gene. The CDR3 DNA reads TGCGCCAGCGGTACTAGCGGGGGAGAGCAGTACTTC. It translates to CASGTSGGEQYF.

This chain connects TRBV20-1 to TRBJ2-3, with 7 bases matching TRBD2. Germline assignment: CDR1 DFQATT and CDR2 SNEGSKA (reference sequence). Trimming took 1 base from V and 0 from J; bases not matched to a gene: 13. This CDR3 has 18 residues. The CDR3 is CSARVSAGADRSTDTQYF. In nucleotides, the CDR3 is TGCAGTGCTAGAGTTTCGGCGGGAGCGGATAGAAGCACAGATACGCAGTATTTT.

The gene calls are TRBV20-1 and TRBJ1-3; TRBD1 might be the D (6 bases). Per germline, CDR1 DFQATT and CDR2 SNEGSKA (reference sequence). CDR3 size: 15 residues. Trimming stripped 0 bases from V and 0 bases from J, with 9 bases between. The CDR3 region is CSARDPTGSGNTIYF. In nucleotides, the CDR3 is TGCAGTGCTAGAGACCCGACAGGCTCTGGAAACACCATATATTTT.

Only a few counts were recorded for this clonotype. This rearrangement joins TRBV20-1 to TRBJ1-5, with D hard to call. Germline CDR1 reads DFQATT; CDR2 reads SNEGSKA (reference sequence). The CDR3 is 12 residues long. Trimming stripped 4 bases from V and 2 bases from J, with 6 bases between. CDR3 coding DNA: TGCAGTGCTATATTTGGCAATCAGCCCCAGCATTTT. It encodes CSAIFGNQPQHF.